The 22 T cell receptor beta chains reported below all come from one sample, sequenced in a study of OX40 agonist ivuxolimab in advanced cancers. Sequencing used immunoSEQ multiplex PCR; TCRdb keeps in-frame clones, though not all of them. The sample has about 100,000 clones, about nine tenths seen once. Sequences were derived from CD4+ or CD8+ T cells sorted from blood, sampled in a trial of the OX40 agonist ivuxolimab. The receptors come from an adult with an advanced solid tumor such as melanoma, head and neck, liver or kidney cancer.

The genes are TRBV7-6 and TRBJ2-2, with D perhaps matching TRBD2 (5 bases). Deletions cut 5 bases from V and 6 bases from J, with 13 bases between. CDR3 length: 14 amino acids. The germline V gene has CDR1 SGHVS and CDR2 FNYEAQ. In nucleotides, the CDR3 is TGTGCCAGCAGCGCTAGCTGGTCACCCGGGGAGCTGTTTTTT. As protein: CASSASWSPGELFF.

CDR3 region: CASSRASGLYEQYF. The CDR3 DNA reads as TGTGCCAGTAGTAGGGCTAGCGGGCTCTACGAGCAGTACTTC. This sequence joins TRBV19 and TRBJ2-7; TRBD2 agrees at 8 bases. This CDR3 has 14 residues. The V gene's germline CDR1 is LNHDA and CDR2 SQIVND (reference sequence). The junction had 5 bases not matched to a gene; V was cut back by 4 bases and J by 3 bases.

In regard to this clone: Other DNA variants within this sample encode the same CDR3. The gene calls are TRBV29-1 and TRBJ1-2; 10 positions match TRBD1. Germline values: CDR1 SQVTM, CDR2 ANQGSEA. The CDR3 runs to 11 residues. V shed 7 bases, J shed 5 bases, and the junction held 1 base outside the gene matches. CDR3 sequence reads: CSAGQGYGYTF. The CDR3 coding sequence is TGCAGCGCGGGACAGGGGTATGGCTACACCTTC.

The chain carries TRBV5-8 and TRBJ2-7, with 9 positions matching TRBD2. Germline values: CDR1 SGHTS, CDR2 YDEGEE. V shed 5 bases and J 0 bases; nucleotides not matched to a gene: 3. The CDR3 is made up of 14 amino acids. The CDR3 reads CASRIAGASYEQYF. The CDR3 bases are TGTGCCAGCAGAATAGCGGGAGCCTCCTACGAGCAGTACTTC.

CDR3 sequence: CASSKGFANTGELFF. CDR3 bases: TGTGCCAGCAGCAAGGGATTCGCGAACACCGGGGAGCTGTTTTTT. The chain joins TRBV13 to TRBJ2-2, with D unclear. CDR1 PRHDT and CDR2 FYEKMQ come from the germline V gene (reference sequence). Trimming removed 5 bases at V and 0 bases at J, with 10 bases between. The CDR3 loop spans 15 amino acids.

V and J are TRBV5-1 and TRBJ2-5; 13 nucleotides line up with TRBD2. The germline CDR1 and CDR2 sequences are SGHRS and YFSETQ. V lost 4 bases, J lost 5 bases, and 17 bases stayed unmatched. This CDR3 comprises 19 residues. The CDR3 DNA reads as TGCGCCAGCAGCCTTTCGACCGGGACTAGCGGGGTCCTGGGGGAGACCCAGTACTTC. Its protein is CASSLSTGTSGVLGETQYF.

The CDR3 reads CASSRVSEETQYF. The CDR3 DNA sequence: TGTGCCAGCAGTCGAGTATCGGAAGAGACCCAGTACTTC. This sequence joins TRBV5-4 and TRBJ2-5; no definite D call. Trimming took 5 bases from V and 3 from J, leaving 11 bases between them. Germline V gene data show CDR1 as SGHNT and CDR2 as YYREEE (reference sequence). The CDR3 spans 13 residues.

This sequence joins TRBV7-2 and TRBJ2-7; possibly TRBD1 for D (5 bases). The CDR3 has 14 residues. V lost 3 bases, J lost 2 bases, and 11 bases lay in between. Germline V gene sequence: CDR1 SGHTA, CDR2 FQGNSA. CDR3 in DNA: TGTGCCAGCAGCTTCCAGTTGGGGCCCTACGAGCAGTACTTC. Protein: CASSFQLGPYEQYF.

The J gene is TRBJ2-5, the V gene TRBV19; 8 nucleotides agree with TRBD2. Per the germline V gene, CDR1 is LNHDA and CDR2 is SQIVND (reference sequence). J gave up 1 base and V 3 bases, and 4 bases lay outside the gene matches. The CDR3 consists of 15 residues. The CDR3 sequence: CASSMSGGTQETQYF. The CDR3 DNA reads TGTGCCAGTAGTATGAGCGGGGGAACCCAAGAGACCCAGTACTTC.

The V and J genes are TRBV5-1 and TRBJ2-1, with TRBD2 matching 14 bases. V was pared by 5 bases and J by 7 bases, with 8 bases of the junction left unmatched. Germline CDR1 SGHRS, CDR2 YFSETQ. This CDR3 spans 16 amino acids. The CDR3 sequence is CASREGTSGSLNEQFF. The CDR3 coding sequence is TGCGCCAGCAGGGAAGGGACTAGCGGGAGTCTAAATGAGCAGTTCTTC.

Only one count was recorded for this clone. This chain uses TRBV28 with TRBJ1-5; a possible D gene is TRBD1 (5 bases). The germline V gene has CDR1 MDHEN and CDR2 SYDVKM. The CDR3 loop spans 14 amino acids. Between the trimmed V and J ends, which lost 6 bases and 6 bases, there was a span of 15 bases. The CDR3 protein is CASSSPGSGQPQHF. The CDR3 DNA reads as TGTGCCAGCAGCTCCCCAGGGTCCGGTCAGCCCCAGCATTTT.

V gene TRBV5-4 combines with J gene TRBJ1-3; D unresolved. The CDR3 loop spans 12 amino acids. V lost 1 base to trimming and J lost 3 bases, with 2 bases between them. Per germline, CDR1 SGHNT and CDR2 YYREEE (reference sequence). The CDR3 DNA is TGTGCCAGCAGCTTGAATGGAAACACCATATATTTT. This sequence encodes CASSLNGNTIYF.

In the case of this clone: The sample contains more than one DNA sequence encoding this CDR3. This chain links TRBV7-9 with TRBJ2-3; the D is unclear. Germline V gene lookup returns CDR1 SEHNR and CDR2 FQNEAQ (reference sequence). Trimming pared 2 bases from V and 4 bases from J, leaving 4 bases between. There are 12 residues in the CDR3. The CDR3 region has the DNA TGTGCCAGCAGCTTACATTCAGATACGCAGTATTTT. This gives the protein CASSLHSDTQYF.

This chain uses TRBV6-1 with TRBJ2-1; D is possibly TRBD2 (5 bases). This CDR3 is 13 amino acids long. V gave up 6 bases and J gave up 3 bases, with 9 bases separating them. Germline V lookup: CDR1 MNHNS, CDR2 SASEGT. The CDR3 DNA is TGTGCCAGCAGGGACTTGAACTACAATGAGCAGTTCTTC. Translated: CASRDLNYNEQFF.

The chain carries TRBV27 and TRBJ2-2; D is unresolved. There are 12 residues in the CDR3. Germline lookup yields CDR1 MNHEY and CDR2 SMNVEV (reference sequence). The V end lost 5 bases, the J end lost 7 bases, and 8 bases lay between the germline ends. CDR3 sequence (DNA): TGTGCCAGCAGTCTAAGAATCGGGGAGCTGTTTTTT. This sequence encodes CASSLRIGELFF.

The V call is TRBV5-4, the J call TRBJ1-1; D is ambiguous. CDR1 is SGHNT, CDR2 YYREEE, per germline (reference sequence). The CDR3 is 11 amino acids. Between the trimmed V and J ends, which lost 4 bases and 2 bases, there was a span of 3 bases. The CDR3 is CASSGNTEAFF. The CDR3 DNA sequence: TGTGCCAGCAGCGGAAACACTGAAGCTTTCTTT. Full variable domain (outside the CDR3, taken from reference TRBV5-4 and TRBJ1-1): ETGVTQSPTHLIKTRGQQVTLRCSSQSGHNTVSWYQQALGQGPQFIFQYYREEENGRGNFPPRFSGLQFPNYSSELNVNALELDDSALYLCASSGNTEAFFGQGTRLTVV.

Here the CDR3 DNA reads TGTGCCTGGAGTAGGGACAGGGTCTCCGAGCAGTACTTC. Amino acids: CAWSRDRVSEQYF. The rearrangement joins TRBV30 to TRBJ2-7; 9 nucleotides agree with TRBD1. Germline V gene lookup returns CDR1 GTSNPN and CDR2 SVGIG (reference sequence). The V and J ends lost 2 bases and 6 bases, in that order; junction bases with no gene match: 5. The CDR3 has 13 amino acids.

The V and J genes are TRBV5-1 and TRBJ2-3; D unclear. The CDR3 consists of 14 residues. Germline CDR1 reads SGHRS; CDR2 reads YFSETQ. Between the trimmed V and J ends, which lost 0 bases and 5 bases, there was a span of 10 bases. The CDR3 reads CASSLVVSLDTQYF. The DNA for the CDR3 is TGCGCCAGCAGCTTGGTAGTTTCCCTAGATACGCAGTATTTT.

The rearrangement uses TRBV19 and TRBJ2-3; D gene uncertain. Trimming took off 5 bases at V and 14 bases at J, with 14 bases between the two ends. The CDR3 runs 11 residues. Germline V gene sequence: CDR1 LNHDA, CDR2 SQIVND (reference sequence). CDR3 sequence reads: CASSAATKWYF. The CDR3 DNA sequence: TGTGCCAGTAGTGCTGCCACTAAGTGGTATTTT.

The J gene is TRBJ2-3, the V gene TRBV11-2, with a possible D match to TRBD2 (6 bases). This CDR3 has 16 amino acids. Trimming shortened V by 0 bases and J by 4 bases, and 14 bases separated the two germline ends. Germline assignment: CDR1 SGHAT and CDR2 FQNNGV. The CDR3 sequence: CASSLDQASVADTQYF. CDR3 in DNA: TGTGCCAGCAGCTTAGATCAGGCTAGCGTGGCAGATACGCAGTATTTT.

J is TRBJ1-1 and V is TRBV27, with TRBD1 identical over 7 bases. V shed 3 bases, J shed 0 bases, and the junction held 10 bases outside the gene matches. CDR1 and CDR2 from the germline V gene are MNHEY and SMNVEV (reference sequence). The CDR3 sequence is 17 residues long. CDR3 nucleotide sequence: TGTGCCAGCAGTTTCCGACAGGGTGGGGGTCTGAACACTGAAGCTTTCTTT. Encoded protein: CASSFRQGGGLNTEAFF.

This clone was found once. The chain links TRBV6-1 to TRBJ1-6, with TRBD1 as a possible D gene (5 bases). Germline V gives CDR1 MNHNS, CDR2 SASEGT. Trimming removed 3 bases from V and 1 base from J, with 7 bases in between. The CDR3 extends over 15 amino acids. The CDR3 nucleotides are TGTGCCAGCAGTGACCGGGGGTCCTATAATTCACCCCTCCACTTT. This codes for CASSDRGSYNSPLHF.